Each of the 19 T cell receptor beta chains below was sequenced from the same sample in a study of shared clonotypes between healthy human individuals. In the naive CD8 group, cells lacked CD45RO and were positively selected for CCR7, so terminally differentiated effector memory CD45RA+ cells were left out. Using immunoSEQ multiplex PCR, the repertoire was profiled, and TCRdb retains in-frame clones only, with some absent. This sample has a few million clones, with just under 95% found just once. Sequences were obtained from naive CD8+ T cells from PBMCs. These receptors were obtained from a man between 18 and 35 years old in good health. Some clones in this sample may be carry-over from other donors' samples.

The chain recombines TRBV5-4 with TRBJ2-4, with D possibly being TRBD1 (5 bases). The ends were cut back, 2 bases at V and 5 bases at J, with 8 bases in the middle. The V gene's germline CDR1 is SGHNT and CDR2 YYREEE (reference sequence). This CDR3 comprises 13 residues. CDR3 bases: TGTGCCAGCAGCTTTTTAGGGGAAAACATTCAGTACTTC. It codes for CASSFLGENIQYF. Using reference TRBV5-4 and TRBJ2-4 for the parts outside the CDR3, the full variable domain is ETGVTQSPTHLIKTRGQQVTLRCSSQSGHNTVSWYQQALGQGPQFIFQYYREEENGRGNFPPRFSGLQFPNYSSELNVNALELDDSALYLCASSFLGENIQYFGAGTRLSVL.

The chain joins TRBV7-6 to TRBJ2-7; 9 positions agree with TRBD2. The CDR3 loop spans 14 amino acids. Looked up from germline, CDR1 is SGHVS and CDR2 is FNYEAQ. V lost 3 bases to trimming and J lost 6 bases; unmatched junction nucleotides: 6. The CDR3 DNA reads TGTGCCAGCAGCTTGGGACTAGCACATTTCGAGCAGTACTTC. This translates into CASSLGLAHFEQYF.

This clone appeared a few times. CDR3 coding DNA: TGTGCTAGTGGCTCCGGGGTTTCGCACACTGAAGCTTTCTTT. Protein sequence: CASGSGVSHTEAFF. This chain connects TRBV12-5 to TRBJ1-1, with unresolved D. This CDR3 contains 14 residues. CDR1 is LGHNT and CDR2 is FRNRAP in the germline V gene. Between the trimmed V and J ends, which lost 6 bases and 3 bases, there was a span of 14 bases.

This rearrangement joins TRBV10-3 to TRBJ2-5, with D possibly being TRBD1 or TRBD2 (7 bases each). Deletions cut 0 bases from V and 1 base from J, with 21 bases between. This CDR3 spans 19 amino acids. The germline gives CDR1 ENHRY, CDR2 SYGVKD. The CDR3 nucleotides are TGTGCCATCAGTGAGTCTCATGAGACAGGGAGGGGAACCCAAGAGACCCAGTACTTC. It translates to CAISESHETGRGTQETQYF.

The chain recombines TRBV4-1 with TRBJ2-7; D gene ambiguous. V was trimmed by 0 bases and J by 3 bases, leaving 9 bases between them. The germline CDR1 and CDR2 sequences are MGHRA and YSYEKL. This CDR3 region has 14 residues. The CDR3 spells CASSQEVAGYEQYF. The CDR3, as DNA: TGCGCCAGCAGCCAAGAAGTGGCAGGCTACGAGCAGTACTTC.

The chain links TRBV7-2 to TRBJ2-3, with D tentatively TRBD2 (5 bases). This CDR3 is built from 12 residues. Deletions cut 1 base from V and 8 bases from J, with 7 bases between. Germline lookup yields CDR1 SGHTA and CDR2 FQGNSA. The CDR3 spells CASSLVGSTQYF. The CDR3 DNA is TGTGCCAGCAGCTTAGTGGGGAGTACGCAGTATTTT.

The gene calls are TRBV7-3 and TRBJ2-6, with 9 positions matching TRBD1. Germline V CDR1 and CDR2: SGHTA, FQGTGA. V lost 0 bases, J lost 2 bases, and 8 bases stayed unmatched. The CDR3 is 19 residues long. Written as DNA, the CDR3 is TGTGCCAGCAGCTTAACTCAGGGGACAGGGTTAGCTGGGGCCAACGTCCTGACTTTC. Residues: CASSLTQGTGLAGANVLTF.

The J gene is TRBJ1-5, the V gene TRBV4-1; D gene uncertain. Trimming stripped 4 bases from V and 5 bases from J, with 12 bases between. Germline CDR1 MGHRA, CDR2 YSYEKL. This CDR3 is built from 14 residues. The CDR3 bases are TGCGCCAGCAGCCCCAGCCCGGGCTATCAGCCCCAGCATTTT. The encoded protein is CASSPSPGYQPQHF.

The rearrangement joins TRBV27 to TRBJ2-3; D may be TRBD2 (5 bases). The CDR3 has 12 amino acids. CDR1 and CDR2 from the germline V gene are MNHEY and SMNVEV (reference sequence). The ends were cut back, 5 bases at V and 6 bases at J, with 9 bases in the middle. The CDR3 sequence: CASSAIADTQYF. Here the CDR3 DNA reads TGTGCCAGCAGTGCGATAGCGGATACGCAGTATTTT.

The chain joins TRBV5-4 to TRBJ2-7, with TRBD2 as a possible D gene (6 bases). The CDR3 loop spans 15 amino acids. CDR1 is SGHNT, CDR2 YYREEE, per germline (reference sequence). Trimming cost V 3 bases and J 0 bases, with 13 bases left between them. CDR3 in amino acids: CASSSRPGLSYEQYF. As DNA, the CDR3 is TGTGCCAGCAGCTCGCGACCGGGACTCTCCTACGAGCAGTACTTC.

The chain uses TRBV4-3 and TRBJ2-3; D tentatively reads TRBD1 or TRBD2 (5 bases each). V dropped 0 bases and J dropped 4 bases, with 20 bases sitting between them. The CDR3 totals 18 residues. Germline CDR1 is LGHNA and CDR2 is YSLEER. CDR3 loop: CASSQESPGTEEADTQYF. DNA of the CDR3: TGCGCCAGCAGCCAAGAATCCCCCGGGACGGAGGAGGCAGATACGCAGTATTTT.

Details on this clone: Other DNA sequences in the sample encode the same CDR3. The chain employs TRBV11-2 and TRBJ2-7; 7 bases map to TRBD1. The CDR3 extends over 13 amino acids. The germline V gene has CDR1 SGHAT and CDR2 FQNNGV. V dropped 7 bases and J dropped 0; count of bases not matched to a gene: 3. DNA for the CDR3: TGTGCCAGCACCGACAGGGCCTCCTACGAGCAGTACTTC. This translates into CASTDRASYEQYF. The full variable domain, with the rest looked up from reference TRBV11-2 and TRBJ2-7, is EAGVAQSPRYKIIEKRQSVAFWCNPISGHATLYWYQQILGQGPKLLIQFQNNGVVDDSQLPKDRFSAERLKGVDSTLKIQPAKLEDSAVYLCASTDRASYEQYFGPGTRLTVT.

DNA for the CDR3: TGTGCCAGCAGAGAGGGACTAGCGAGATACAATGAGCAGTTCTTC. Translating gives CASREGLARYNEQFF. This chain joins TRBV28 and TRBJ2-1; 10 bases map to TRBD2. With V trimmed by 6 bases and J by 4 bases, 6 bases remained unmatched. The germline gives CDR1 MDHEN, CDR2 SYDVKM. CDR3 length equals 15 residues.

The chain joins TRBV4-2 to TRBJ2-7, with TRBD1 identical over 8 bases. The germline V gene has CDR1 LGHNA and CDR2 YNFKEQ. This CDR3 is built from 15 residues. The junction had 7 bases not matched to a gene; V was cut back by 3 bases and J by 3 bases. CDR3 amino acids: CASSHYSRGLYEQYF. The CDR3 nucleotides read TGTGCCAGCAGCCACTATTCCAGGGGGCTCTACGAGCAGTACTTC.

The chain combines TRBV5-5 with TRBJ2-7, with D perhaps TRBD2 (6 bases). Trimming left V 0 bases short and J 0 bases short, with 10 bases between. Germline-derived CDR1 and CDR2 are SGHKS and YYEKEE (reference sequence). The CDR3 spans 15 residues. The CDR3 sequence: CASSLGGKSSYEQYF. The CDR3 DNA follows: TGTGCCAGCAGCTTGGGCGGGAAAAGCTCCTACGAGCAGTACTTC.

CDR3 amino acids: CASSLARRRYQETQYF. CDR3 DNA: TGTGCCAGCAGCTTAGCGCGGCGAAGGTACCAAGAGACCCAGTACTTC. V usage is TRBV7-6 and J usage is TRBJ2-5; the D is unclear. Germline CDR1 and CDR2: SGHVS and FNYEAQ. The CDR3 has 16 amino acids. Between the trimmed V and J ends, which lost 0 bases and 0 bases, there was a span of 11 bases.

This chain uses TRBV15 with TRBJ2-2; the D gene could be TRBD1 or TRBD2 (5 bases each). Trimming removed 3 bases at V and 0 bases at J, with 11 bases between. Germline V gene lookup returns CDR1 LNHNV and CDR2 YYDKDF (reference sequence). The CDR3 is 16 residues long. CDR3 coding DNA: TGTGCCACCAGCAGGGGGGACCGAACGAACACCGGGGAGCTGTTTTTT. Its translation is CATSRGDRTNTGELFF.

This sequence joins TRBV27 and TRBJ2-7, with D possibly being TRBD1 (5 bases). V lost 4 bases to trimming and J lost 2 bases, with 15 bases between them. CDR3 size: 15 residues. CDR1 is MNHEY, CDR2 SMNVEV, per germline (reference sequence). CDR3 coding DNA: TGTGCCAGCAGTTGGGGCGCTGGACCTCCCTACGAGCAGTACTTC. Translating gives CASSWGAGPPYEQYF.

This clone was observed a handful of times. This chain links TRBV29-1 with TRBJ2-2; no firm D call. Germline values: CDR1 SQVTM, CDR2 ANQGSEA. The CDR3 runs to 11 residues. V gave up 4 bases and J gave up 8 bases, with 8 bases separating them. The CDR3 nucleotides read TGCAGCGTTGTATGGGCAGGGGAGCTGTTTTTT. As protein: CSVVWAGELFF.